These 27 T cell receptor beta chains came from one sample sequenced in a study of identical twins. TCRdb recomputed calls from the 5' RACE reads with MiXCR, one row per CDR3 protein. The sample lists nearly 900,000 distinct CDR3 sequences, 12% seen once, with 1.5% to 2% in the top ten. These data also formed part of another study, on yellow fever vaccine responses in identical twins.

The source material was PBMCs. The receptors derive from a woman under 30 in good health.

CDR3 sequence: CSATPGQGGNTIYF. DNA of the CDR3: TGCAGTGCTACTCCGGGACAGGGAGGAAACACCATATATTTT. The chain uses TRBV20-1 and TRBJ1-3; 9 bases fit TRBD1. The germline V gene encodes CDR1 DFQATT and CDR2 SNEGSKA (reference sequence). CDR3 length equals 14 residues. Trimming cost V 4 bases and J 4 bases; bases outside gene matches: 5.

This clonotype was counted at least ten times. The J gene is TRBJ1-2, the V gene TRBV5-1, with unresolved D. The CDR3 sequence is 13 residues long. CDR1 and CDR2 from the germline V gene are SGHRS and YFSETQ. V was clipped by 4 bases and J by 8 bases, with 15 bases between them. DNA for the CDR3: TGCGCCAGCAGCCTAATAGACCGAGACGGCTACACCTTC. Translating gives CASSLIDRDGYTF. Full variable domain (outside the CDR3, taken from reference TRBV5-1 and TRBJ1-2): KAGVTQTPRYLIKTRGQQVTLSCSPISGHRSVSWYQQTPGQGLQFLFEYFSETQRNKGNFPGRFSGRQFSNSRSEMNVSTLELGDSALYLCASSLIDRDGYTFGSGTRLTVV.

This clonotype has a count of ten or more. The chain carries TRBV4-1 and TRBJ1-2, with 8 nucleotides matching TRBD1. V was pared by 3 bases and J by 6 bases, with 9 bases of the junction left unmatched. The CDR3 consists of 15 residues. The V gene's germline CDR1 is MGHRA and CDR2 YSYEKL. CDR3 amino acids: CASSQGQEVWHGYTF. The CDR3 DNA reads TGCGCCAGCAGCCAGGGACAGGAGGTTTGGCATGGCTACACCTTC.

V gene TRBV27 combines with J gene TRBJ2-1, with 10 bases fitting TRBD2. Losses at the gene ends were 5 bases for V and 4 bases for J; bases not matched to a gene: 5. The V gene's germline CDR1 is MNHEY and CDR2 SMNVEV (reference sequence). CDR3 length: 15 residues. The CDR3 is CASSQGLAQYNEQFF. The CDR3 DNA sequence: TGTGCCAGCAGTCAGGGACTAGCGCAATACAATGAGCAGTTCTTC.

This clonotype was observed a few times. DNA of the CDR3: TGTGCCAGCAGCCAAGGCGCCAGCAACTATGGCTACACCTTC. This translates into CASSQGASNYGYTF. The chain combines TRBV3-1 with TRBJ1-2, with D hard to call. The V end was cut by 1 base, the J end by 2 bases, with 8 bases between. CDR1 LGHDT and CDR2 YNNKEL come from the germline V gene (reference sequence). The CDR3 runs 14 residues.

This clonotype was counted many times. This rearrangement joins TRBV24-1 to TRBJ2-7, with D possibly TRBD1 on 5 matching bases. The germline gives CDR1 KGHDR, CDR2 SFDVKD. This CDR3 has 15 residues. V was clipped by 8 bases and J by 0 bases, with 16 bases between them. CDR3: CATIFSQGYSYEQYF. The CDR3 DNA sequence: TGTGCCACCATTTTCTCCCAGGGCTACTCCTACGAGCAGTACTTC.

This clonotype was found many times. The chain is built from TRBV3-1 and TRBJ1-2, with D tentatively TRBD1 (5 bases). Germline V gene sequence: CDR1 LGHDT, CDR2 YNNKEL (reference sequence). Trimming left V 4 bases short and J 4 bases short, with 13 bases between. The CDR3 has 14 amino acids. The CDR3 loop reads CASSPEGVTYGYTF. DNA for the CDR3: TGTGCCAGCAGCCCCGAAGGGGTCACCTATGGCTACACCTTC.

V and J are TRBV7-9 and TRBJ2-7, with 8 nucleotides matching TRBD2. Germline lookup yields CDR1 SEHNR and CDR2 FQNEAQ (reference sequence). Trimming took 5 bases from V and 6 from J; bases not matched to a gene: 9. The CDR3 has 14 residues. This chain's CDR3 is CASSDGRALVEQYF. DNA for the CDR3: TGTGCCAGCAGCGACGGGAGGGCCTTGGTCGAGCAGTACTTC.

V is TRBV11-2 and J is TRBJ2-1, with 13 bases matching TRBD2. CDR3 length: 21 amino acids. CDR1 is SGHAT, CDR2 FQNNGV, per germline. V shed 2 bases and J 0 bases; nucleotides not matched to a gene: 13. The CDR3 loop reads CASSLSSGLAGAPRSYNEQFF. As DNA, the CDR3 is TGTGCCAGCAGCTTATCTTCCGGACTAGCGGGAGCGCCCCGCTCCTACAATGAGCAGTTCTTC.

The CDR3 coding sequence is TGTGCCAGCAGTCCGCAATTGGGGAAGAATCAGCCCCAGCATTTT. It encodes CASSPQLGKNQPQHF. The chain is built from TRBV12-3 or TRBV12-4 and TRBJ1-5; no clear D gene. The CDR3 runs 15 residues. V was pared by 5 bases and J by 4 bases, with 15 bases between.

V gene TRBV4-1 combines with J gene TRBJ2-7; D remains ambiguous. V was trimmed by 0 bases and J by 2 bases, leaving 11 bases between them. Germline V gives CDR1 MGHRA, CDR2 YSYEKL. This CDR3 is built from 15 residues. The CDR3 sequence is CASSQEERVAYEQYF. CDR3 in DNA: TGCGCCAGCAGCCAAGAGGAAAGGGTCGCCTACGAGCAGTACTTC.

The gene calls are TRBV20-1 and TRBJ1-1; 10 nucleotides line up with TRBD1. Germline trimming cut 3 bases from V and 5 bases from J; bases unmatched to any gene: 6. This CDR3 region has 14 residues. Germline CDR1 reads DFQATT; CDR2 reads SNEGSKA (reference sequence). In DNA, the CDR3 is TGCAGTGCTAGCTCCGGGACAGGGGTGACTGAAGCTTTCTTT. It encodes CSASSGTGVTEAFF.

This clonotype was seen repeatedly, ten times or more. The CDR3 here is CATSGTYASGSTDTQYF. The CDR3 DNA reads as TGTGCCACCAGCGGAACCTATGCTAGCGGGAGCACAGATACGCAGTATTTT. The chain has TRBV15 and TRBJ2-3; 8 bases fit TRBD2. Germline lookup yields CDR1 LNHNV and CDR2 YYDKDF (reference sequence). Unmatched junction bases numbered 10, after V lost 5 bases and J lost 0 bases. This CDR3 has 17 residues.

The genes are TRBV29-1 and TRBJ2-7; no reliable D call. This CDR3 has 13 residues. The germline V gene encodes CDR1 SQVTM and CDR2 ANQGSEA. V shed 6 bases and J shed 1 base, with 13 bases lying between them. This chain's CDR3 is CSVGSLRSYEQYF. The CDR3 bases are TGCAGCGTCGGTTCGTTAAGATCCTACGAGCAGTACTTC.

The V gene is TRBV6-2 or TRBV6-3, the J gene TRBJ2-7; D unclear. Trimming left V 6 bases short and J 3 bases short, with 12 bases between. The CDR3 consists of 13 residues. Germline V lookup: CDR1 MNHEY, CDR2 SVGEGT. The CDR3: CASRPDKLYEQYF. The CDR3 bases are TGTGCCAGCAGACCCGACAAGCTCTACGAGCAGTACTTC.

This clonotype has just a few counts. This sequence joins TRBV7-2 and TRBJ2-3; 10 bases match TRBD2. This CDR3 spans 17 amino acids. Germline CDR1 reads SGHTA; CDR2 reads FQGNSA. Trimming removed 1 base from V and 4 bases from J; junction bases left unmatched: 8. CDR3 protein: CASSLVPPGLASDTQYF. CDR3 DNA: TGTGCCAGCAGCTTAGTGCCTCCGGGACTAGCGTCAGATACGCAGTATTTT.

The chain employs TRBV5-4 and TRBJ1-1, with D possibly TRBD1 on 5 matching bases. V lost 4 bases, J lost 1 base, and 17 bases lay in between. This CDR3 comprises 16 residues. From germline, CDR1 is SGHNT and CDR2 YYREEE (reference sequence). The CDR3 reads CASSAGFLTENTEAFF. For the CDR3, the DNA is TGTGCCAGCAGCGCCGGATTCTTGACAGAGAACACTGAAGCTTTCTTT.

This clonotype was seen only a few times. V usage is TRBV24-1 and J usage is TRBJ2-3; weak D call: TRBD2 (5 bases). The germline V gene encodes CDR1 KGHDR and CDR2 SFDVKD. This CDR3 has 12 residues. The V gene lost 3 bases and the J gene lost 8 bases, with 8 bases spanning the gap. For the CDR3, the DNA is TGTGCCACCAGTGATCCAAGCGGTACGCAGTATTTT. Protein product: CATSDPSGTQYF.

This chain links TRBV5-8 with TRBJ2-2, with TRBD2 identical over 8 bases. J was trimmed by 1 base and V by 0 bases; bases with no gene match: 5. There are 17 residues in the CDR3. Germline V gene data show CDR1 as SGHTS and CDR2 as YDEGEE. The CDR3 coding sequence is TGTGCCAGCAGCTTGGCTCGGACTAGCCTGAACACCGGGGAGCTGTTTTTT. Translation gives CASSLARTSLNTGELFF.

This clonotype turned up a few times. V and J are TRBV12-3 or TRBV12-4 and TRBJ2-1, with TRBD2 as a possible D gene (6 bases). The ends were cut back, 4 bases at V and 7 bases at J, with 17 bases in the middle. The CDR3 is 15 residues long. In DNA form, the CDR3 reads TGTGCCAGCAGTTCACGGGACTTTTCCACTAATGAGCAGTTCTTC. Translated, it gives CASSSRDFSTNEQFF.

The chain recombines TRBV20-1 with TRBJ1-4; D may be TRBD1 (6 bases). The CDR3 is 16 residues long. The germline V gene has CDR1 DFQATT and CDR2 SNEGSKA (reference sequence). V was trimmed by 2 bases and J by 4 bases, leaving 17 bases between them. Here the CDR3 DNA reads TGCAGTGCTAGACCTCCCGCCGGGACAATTAATGAAAAACTGTTTTTT. Protein product: CSARPPAGTINEKLFF.

The chain carries TRBV6-1 and TRBJ2-3, with a tentative D call TRBD1 (5 bases). The V and J ends lost 5 bases and 4 bases respectively, with 19 bases between them. Germline values: CDR1 MNHNS, CDR2 SASEGT. This CDR3 is built from 16 residues. In DNA form, the CDR3 reads TGTGCCAGCAGTCAAAGTCAGGGTTTGTTAGCAGATACGCAGTATTTT. Translated, it gives CASSQSQGLLADTQYF.

This clonotype was detected only a few times. This chain uses TRBV24-1 with TRBJ1-1; perhaps TRBD1 as D (5 bases). CDR1 and CDR2 from the germline V gene are KGHDR and SFDVKD. The CDR3 totals 15 residues. V was shortened by 8 bases and J by 6 bases, with 21 bases between the two germline ends. The CDR3 region is CATKAPRDGGPEAFF. DNA of the CDR3: TGTGCCACCAAGGCCCCCAGGGACGGAGGGCCTGAAGCTTTCTTT.

This clonotype was detected only a few times. The chain is built from TRBV11-2 and TRBJ2-7; D perhaps matches TRBD2 (5 bases). The V end lost 2 bases, the J end lost 2 bases, and 25 bases lay between the germline ends. The CDR3 spans 19 residues. Germline values: CDR1 SGHAT, CDR2 FQNNGV. This CDR3 reads CASSLREKTARTRPYEQYF. For the CDR3, the DNA is TGTGCCAGCAGCTTACGGGAAAAGACCGCTCGCACCCGACCCTACGAGCAGTACTTC.

This chain joins TRBV28 and TRBJ1-1, with D hard to call. The germline V gene encodes CDR1 MDHEN and CDR2 SYDVKM. There are 15 residues in the CDR3. V dropped 3 bases and J dropped 4 bases, with 15 bases sitting between them. The CDR3: CASSFSYGRGTEAFF. In DNA form, the CDR3 reads TGTGCCAGCAGTTTCTCCTACGGACGGGGCACTGAAGCTTTCTTT.

This clonotype has ten or more counts. The chain recombines TRBV12-3 or TRBV12-4 with TRBJ2-3; 10 bases agree with TRBD2. This CDR3 comprises 16 residues. V dropped 5 bases and J dropped 6; count of bases not matched to a gene: 11. The CDR3 DNA reads as TGTGCCAGCAGTGACACTCAGCGGGGGGGCCGGGATACGCAGTATTTT. The encoded protein is CASSDTQRGGRDTQYF.

This clonotype was counted a few times. V and J are TRBV12-3 or TRBV12-4 and TRBJ1-1; D uncertain. CDR3 size: 12 residues. V gave up 3 bases and J gave up 6 bases, with 8 bases separating them. The chain's CDR3 is CASSLHSAEAFF. The CDR3 DNA follows: TGTGCCAGCAGTTTGCACTCTGCTGAAGCTTTCTTT.